This TCR beta chain was identified in a study of spatial heterogeneity in lung cancer. Notes on the study in general: At tumor resection, ubiquitous expanded TCRs were detected in blood more often than later.

This clonotype was recorded at least ten times. No antigen is known for it. Sample time point: sample taken at primary tumor resection. Individual TCR cDNA molecules each bore their own unique molecular identifier. TCRdb re-derived calls from the 5' RACE reads in MiXCR, one entry per CDR3 protein. The sample yields about 23,000 distinct CDR3 sequences, about 3.5% seen once. Per the germline V gene, CDR1 is DFQATT and CDR2 is SNEGSKA (reference sequence). The CDR3 is made up of 13 amino acids. V was shortened by 7 bases and J by 5 bases, with 17 bases between the two germline ends. This specimen consisted of PBMCs, obtained at surgery. This rearrangement joins TRBV20-1 to TRBJ2-5; tentative D call: TRBD2 (5 bases). The clonotype was recovered from a female donor with early-stage non-small cell lung cancer. The CDR3 loop is CSGAQGSRETQYF. CDR3 DNA: TGCAGTGGCGCACAAGGGAGTCGGGAGACCCAGTACTTC.